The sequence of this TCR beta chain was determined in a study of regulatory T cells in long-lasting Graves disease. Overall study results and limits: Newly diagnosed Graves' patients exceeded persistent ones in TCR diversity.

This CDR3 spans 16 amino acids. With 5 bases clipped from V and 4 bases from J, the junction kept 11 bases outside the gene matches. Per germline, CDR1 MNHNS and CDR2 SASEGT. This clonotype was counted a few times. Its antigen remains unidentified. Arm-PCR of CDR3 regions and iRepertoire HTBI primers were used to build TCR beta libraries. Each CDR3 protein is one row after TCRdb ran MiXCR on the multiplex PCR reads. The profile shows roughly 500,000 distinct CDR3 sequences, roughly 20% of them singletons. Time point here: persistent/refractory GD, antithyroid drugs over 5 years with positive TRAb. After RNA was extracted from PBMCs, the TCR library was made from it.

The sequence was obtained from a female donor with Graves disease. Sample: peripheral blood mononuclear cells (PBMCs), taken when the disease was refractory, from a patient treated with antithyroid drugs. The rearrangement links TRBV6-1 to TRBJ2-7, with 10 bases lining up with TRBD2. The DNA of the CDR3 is TGTGCCAGCAGTCCTGAGTCTAGCGGGAGTGAGTACGAGCAGTACTTC. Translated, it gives CASSPESSGSEYEQYF.